This paragraph reports one T cell receptor beta chain. As yet, its antigen is unknown. With 60 Vbeta and 13 Jbeta primers, the PCR was carried out. Some clones are missing from TCRdb's copy, which holds only in-frame ones; the method was immunoSEQ multiplex PCR. The sample shows over 150,000 clones, around 72% of them seen only once. The data belong to a study of cytomegalovirus exposure and HLA in healthy donors. Study at large: Early released data comprised around 79 million unique TCRs from HLA-typed donors.

Findings and limits, study-wide: A few of the chains that were CMV-associated were confirmed in vitro to be specific for CMV antigens.

Germline assignment: CDR1 SGHVS and CDR2 FQNEAQ. The CDR3 totals 15 residues. V lost 5 bases to trimming and J lost 8 bases, with 21 bases between them. The TCR originated in a man in his late teens or twenties in good health and CMV-seronegative. Sequenced sample: PBMCs. The chain links TRBV7-8 to TRBJ1-2; D is unclear. As DNA, the CDR3 is TGTGCCAGCAGCCAATCCAGTGAGGGAAGGGAAGGCTACACCTTC. Translating gives CASSQSSEGREGYTF. The variable domain in full, completed from reference TRBV7-8 and TRBJ1-2, reads GAGVSQSPRYKVAKRGQDVALRCDPISGHVSLFWYQQALGQGPEFLTYFQNEAQLDKSGLPSDRFFAERPEGSVSTLKIQRTQQEDSAVYLCASSQSSEGREGYTFGSGTRLTVV.